This T cell receptor (beta chain) was retrieved from a study of neurological immune-mediated disorders. Study-level findings and limits: Among 34 multiple sclerosis patients, phylogenetic grouping put the repertoires of 18 into a single related-CDR3 cluster, a possible signature. No expanded-clone CDR3 amino acid sequence recurred across subjects, suggesting private TCR-beta repertoires.

Ten or more counts support this clonotype. Its specificity is unknown. TCRdb recomputed calls from the 5' RACE reads with MiXCR, one row per CDR3 protein. Of tens of thousands of distinct CDR3 sequences listed, 3% to 4% are singletons. V was shortened by 4 bases and J by 5 bases, with 12 bases between the two germline ends. The CDR3 sequence is 13 residues long. CDR1 is ENHRY, CDR2 SYGVKD, per germline. This chain connects TRBV10-3 to TRBJ2-7; a possible D gene is TRBD2 (6 bases). The sample consisted of PBMCs. The source is a man between 35 and 55 years old with multiple sclerosis. Here the CDR3 DNA reads TGTGCCATCAGTGGAAGTGGAGGGGACGAGCAGTACTTC. Its translation: CAISGSGGDEQYF.